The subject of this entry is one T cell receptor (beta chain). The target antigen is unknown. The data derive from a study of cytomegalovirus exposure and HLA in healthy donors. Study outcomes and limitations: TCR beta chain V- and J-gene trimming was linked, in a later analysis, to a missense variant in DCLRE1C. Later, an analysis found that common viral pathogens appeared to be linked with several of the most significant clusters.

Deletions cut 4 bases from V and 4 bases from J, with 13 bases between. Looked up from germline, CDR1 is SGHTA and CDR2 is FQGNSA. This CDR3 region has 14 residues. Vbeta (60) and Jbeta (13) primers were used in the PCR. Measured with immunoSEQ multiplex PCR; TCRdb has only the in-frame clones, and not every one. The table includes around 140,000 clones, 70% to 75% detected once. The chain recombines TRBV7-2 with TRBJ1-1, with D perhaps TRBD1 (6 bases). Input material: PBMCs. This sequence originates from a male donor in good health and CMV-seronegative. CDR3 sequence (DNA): TGTGCCAGCAGCTCACCCACAGGGACCACTGAAGCTTTCTTT. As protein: CASSSPTGTTEAFF. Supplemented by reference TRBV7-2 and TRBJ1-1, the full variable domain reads GAGVSQSPSNKVTEKGKDVELRCDPISGHTALYWYRQSLGQGLEFLIYFQGNSAPDKSGLPSDRFSAERTGGSVSTLTIQRTQQEDSAVYLCASSSPTGTTEAFFGQGTRLTVV.